The entry below describes one T cell receptor (beta chain). The source of the sample is a study of blood T cell repertoires in COVID-19. Study background: COVID-19 samples, acute and convalescent, were from the United States, Italy and Spain. From T cells, B-cell-depleted T cells, or PBMCs came the material, which was cDNA or gDNA.

The germline V and J ends were trimmed by 0 bases and 4 bases, with 16 bases remaining between them. The CDR3 is 16 residues long. CDR1 and CDR2 (germline): SGDLS, YYNGEE. In the authors' workflow: Quantification of nucleated cells was approximated via reference gene primer amplification. TCRdb's table, derived via immunoSEQ multiplex PCR, lists solely in-frame clones and lacks some. D and trimming come from the DNA, and the V and J calls and clone size come from that table. Seen here are just over 90,000 clones, less than 90% observed once, and the top ten hold around 20%. This rearrangement joins TRBV9 to TRBJ2-5; D perhaps matches TRBD2 (7 bases). Sequencing was performed on peripheral blood. This receptor was obtained from a woman of 80 years or more with acute or convalescent COVID-19. The CDR3 is CASSVAGLGGGETQYF. CDR3 sequence (DNA): TGTGCCAGCAGCGTAGCTGGGCTAGGGGGGGGAGAGACCCAGTACTTC.